The rows below give T cell receptor beta chains drawn from one sample of a study of T-cell memory formation after mild COVID-19. TCRdb processed the 5' RACE reads anew with MiXCR; each CDR3 protein has one entry. The table has 250,000 or so distinct CDR3 sequences, roughly 18% seen once; the top ten hold 23%. Source material: PBMCs or a T cell subset sorted from them (not recorded which). These receptors all come from a man aged 18 to 35 who had mild COVID-19 (a few samples of this study predate the infection). Cell type and time point are not known. Both conserved end residues are part of each CDR3. The order of the fields is D gene, J gene, clone size, V gene, CDR3 DNA, CDR3 protein. The D gene is left open where the match is weak. A clone size is listed for some rows: how often the clone was seen (once, few, many), or a class if it is expanded.

d_call: -; j_call: TRBJ2-3; clone_size: -; v_call: TRBV12-3/TRBV12-4; cdr3_nt: TGTGCCAGCAACCGTTCCCCGGATACGCAGTATTTT; cdr3_aa: CASNRSPDTQYF
d_call: TRBD1; j_call: TRBJ2-1; clone_size: few; v_call: TRBV15; cdr3_nt: TGTGCCACCGCGACAGGGCCCTCCTACAATGAGCAGTTCTTC; cdr3_aa: CATATGPSYNEQFF
d_call: TRBD1; j_call: TRBJ2-3; clone_size: -; v_call: TRBV12-3/TRBV12-4; cdr3_nt: TGTGCCAGCAGTCCGGGACAGAGAACCGATACGCAGTATTTT; cdr3_aa: CASSPGQRTDTQYF
d_call: -; j_call: TRBJ2-3; clone_size: -; v_call: TRBV5-1; cdr3_nt: TGCGCCAGCAGCTTGGTTGTAGGGGAGGATACGCAGTATTTT; cdr3_aa: CASSLVVGEDTQYF
d_call: -; j_call: TRBJ1-6; clone_size: -; v_call: TRBV7-3; cdr3_nt: TGTGCCAGCAGCTTAAGTTCGGTCAATTCACCCCTCCACTTT; cdr3_aa: CASSLSSVNSPLHF
d_call: TRBD2; j_call: TRBJ2-5; clone_size: -; v_call: TRBV10-2; cdr3_nt: TGCGCCAGCACCTCGACTAGCGCGGCACAAGAGACCCAGTACTTC; cdr3_aa: CASTSTSAAQETQYF
d_call: -; j_call: TRBJ2-7; clone_size: -; v_call: TRBV6-1; cdr3_nt: TGTGCCAGCACCCAGACAGGGCTCCGGAGGGGGTACGAGCAGTACTTC; cdr3_aa: CASTQTGLRRGYEQYF
d_call: TRBD1; j_call: TRBJ1-5; clone_size: few; v_call: TRBV6-2/TRBV6-3; cdr3_nt: TGTGCCAGCTGCTACCGGAGCCGACAGGGCCACAATCAGCCCCAGCATTTT; cdr3_aa: CASCYRSRQGHNQPQHF
d_call: TRBD2; j_call: TRBJ2-1; clone_size: -; v_call: TRBV18; cdr3_nt: TGTGCCAGCTCACCACTAGGACTAGCGGGGAGGAATGAGCAGTTCTTC; cdr3_aa: CASSPLGLAGRNEQFF
d_call: TRBD1; j_call: TRBJ2-7; clone_size: -; v_call: TRBV6-2/TRBV6-3; cdr3_nt: TGTGCCAGCTGGGACAGAGTCTACGAGCAGTACTTC; cdr3_aa: CASWDRVYEQYF
d_call: -; j_call: TRBJ2-7; clone_size: -; v_call: TRBV7-8; cdr3_nt: TGTGCCAGCAGCCATTGGGGGCAGGCTACCTCCTACGAGCAGTACTTC; cdr3_aa: CASSHWGQATSYEQYF
d_call: -; j_call: TRBJ2-7; clone_size: -; v_call: TRBV7-9; cdr3_nt: TGTGCCAGCAGCTCTACTTGGACGGAATCCTACGAGCAGTACTTC; cdr3_aa: CASSSTWTESYEQYF
d_call: TRBD2; j_call: TRBJ2-1; clone_size: few; v_call: TRBV6-1; cdr3_nt: TGTGCCAGCAGGAGACGACTAGCGGGGGGGTACAATGAGCAGTTCTTC; cdr3_aa: CASRRRLAGGYNEQFF
d_call: -; j_call: TRBJ2-3; clone_size: many; v_call: TRBV11-2; cdr3_nt: TGTGCCAGCAGCTCGACGGGACACCACACAGATACGCAGTATTTT; cdr3_aa: CASSSTGHHTDTQYF
d_call: TRBD2; j_call: TRBJ2-3; clone_size: many; v_call: TRBV6-1; cdr3_nt: TGTGCCAGCAGTGAAGGACTAGCGACAGATACGCAGTATTTT; cdr3_aa: CASSEGLATDTQYF
d_call: -; j_call: TRBJ1-3; clone_size: few; v_call: TRBV7-6; cdr3_nt: TGTGCCAGCAGCAGGGGAAGGGTCTCTGGAAACACCATATATTTT; cdr3_aa: CASSRGRVSGNTIYF
d_call: TRBD2; j_call: TRBJ2-7; clone_size: few; v_call: TRBV20-1; cdr3_nt: TGCAGTGCTAAGCGGGGGGATACCTACGAGCAGTACTTC; cdr3_aa: CSAKRGDTYEQYF
d_call: -; j_call: TRBJ1-2; clone_size: -; v_call: TRBV18; cdr3_nt: TGTGCCAGCTCACCTGGGGACCGGATGTATGGCTACACCTTC; cdr3_aa: CASSPGDRMYGYTF
d_call: -; j_call: TRBJ2-5; clone_size: -; v_call: TRBV5-1; cdr3_nt: TGCGCCAGCAGCTCGGACAGCGGGTCCCAAGAGACCCAGTACTTC; cdr3_aa: CASSSDSGSQETQYF
d_call: TRBD2; j_call: TRBJ2-3; clone_size: few; v_call: TRBV6-6; cdr3_nt: TGTGCCAGCAGTAGCGGGGCAGGGCTTACAGATACGCAGTATTTT; cdr3_aa: CASSSGAGLTDTQYF
d_call: TRBD2; j_call: TRBJ2-6; clone_size: -; v_call: TRBV9; cdr3_nt: TGTGCCAGCAGCGTAGGCGGGACTACACCCTCTGGGGCCAACGTCCTGACTTTC; cdr3_aa: CASSVGGTTPSGANVLTF
d_call: TRBD1; j_call: TRBJ2-5; clone_size: few; v_call: TRBV5-1; cdr3_nt: TGCGCCACCCGACCGGGACAGCCACAAGAGACCCAGTACTTC; cdr3_aa: CATRPGQPQETQYF
d_call: -; j_call: TRBJ2-7; clone_size: -; v_call: TRBV6-5; cdr3_nt: TGTGCCAGCAGTAGACGGGGGAAGCAGTACTTC; cdr3_aa: CASSRRGKQYF
d_call: -; j_call: TRBJ1-2; clone_size: -; v_call: TRBV7-3; cdr3_nt: TGTGCCAGCAGCTTCTATGGCTACACCTTC; cdr3_aa: CASSFYGYTF
d_call: TRBD1; j_call: TRBJ2-3; clone_size: few; v_call: TRBV7-9; cdr3_nt: TGTGCCAGCAGCTTACCCGTTGTACAGGGGACAGATACGCAGTATTTT; cdr3_aa: CASSLPVVQGTDTQYF
d_call: -; j_call: TRBJ2-3; clone_size: few; v_call: TRBV5-1; cdr3_nt: TGCGCCAGCAGCTTGGATGGTAGTCCGGTCACAGATACGCAGTATTTT; cdr3_aa: CASSLDGSPVTDTQYF
d_call: -; j_call: TRBJ2-3; clone_size: -; v_call: TRBV29-1; cdr3_nt: TGCAGCGTTGTAAAGGACATCGGATTTTCAGATACGCAGTATTTT; cdr3_aa: CSVVKDIGFSDTQYF
d_call: -; j_call: TRBJ1-5; clone_size: many; v_call: TRBV5-1; cdr3_nt: TGCGCCAGCAGCCAAGAGCCAGATCAGCCCCAGCATTTT; cdr3_aa: CASSQEPDQPQHF
d_call: -; j_call: TRBJ1-3; clone_size: -; v_call: TRBV7-9; cdr3_nt: TGTGCCAGCAGCTTAGAGGTCACACCATTATATTTT; cdr3_aa: CASSLEVTPLYF
d_call: -; j_call: TRBJ1-2; clone_size: few; v_call: TRBV20-1; cdr3_nt: TGCAGTGCCTCGGACGGGCTACCCTATGTTTATGGCTACACCTTC; cdr3_aa: CSASDGLPYVYGYTF